This record covers a single T cell receptor (beta chain). Its cognate antigen is unknown. PCR was performed using 60 Vbeta and 13 Jbeta primers. Sequencing used immunoSEQ multiplex PCR; TCRdb keeps in-frame clones, though not all of them. Among fewer than 250,000 clones listed, about 79% were seen once. This record belongs to a study of cytomegalovirus exposure and HLA in healthy donors. Germline lookup yields CDR1 MNHNS and CDR2 SASEGT. Trimming took 8 bases from V and 2 from J, leaving 10 bases between them. The CDR3 consists of 12 residues. Healthy donors of bone marrow made up the group. Study conclusions and caveats: It was likely that a cluster of highly shared sequence variants was a sequencing artifact. CMV antigen specificity of a few CMV-associated chains was confirmed in vitro. Productive status was seen about 87% or about 30% of the time for most TCR beta V segments in an earlier analysis.

The gene calls are TRBV6-1 and TRBJ2-7, with D possibly TRBD1 on 5 matching bases. The sequence was collected from a male donor in good health and CMV-seronegative. Sequencing was done on a sample of PBMCs. In DNA, the CDR3 is TGTGCCAGCCTTCAGGGCCCCTACGAGCAGTACTTC. Its protein product is CASLQGPYEQYF.